This T cell receptor (beta chain) appears in the sequencing data of a study of shared clonotypes between healthy human individuals. As for the study in general: Each donor contributed plates that comprised three CD4 naive, three CD4 memory, two CD8 naive and one CD8 memory.

The ends were cut back, 0 bases at V and 0 bases at J, with 8 bases in the middle. Germline V gene sequence: CDR1 SGDLS, CDR2 YYNGEE. This CDR3 has 15 residues. Regarding the study as a whole: Large depth notwithstanding, sorted-subset sequencing proved incomplete by rarefaction. Estimated richness was generally greater in naive than memory subsets. Non-shared clonotypes were found to have lower generation probabilities than the clonotypes that were shared by all four of the sorted-subset donors.

A note on this clone: Its antigen remains unidentified.

The table came from immunoSEQ multiplex PCR; TCRdb's copy has only in-frame clones and leaves some out. The sample lists some 550,000 clones; approximately 97% were seen once. The chain couples TRBV9 to TRBJ2-3; D is unresolved. The sequenced sample was naive CD4+ T cells sorted from blood. Subset: CD45RA+ positively selected. This sequence originates from a woman aged 25-40 years in good health. This CDR3 is CASSVVLGSTDTQYF. CDR3 DNA sequence: TGTGCCAGCAGCGTAGTTTTGGGTAGCACAGATACGCAGTATTTT.